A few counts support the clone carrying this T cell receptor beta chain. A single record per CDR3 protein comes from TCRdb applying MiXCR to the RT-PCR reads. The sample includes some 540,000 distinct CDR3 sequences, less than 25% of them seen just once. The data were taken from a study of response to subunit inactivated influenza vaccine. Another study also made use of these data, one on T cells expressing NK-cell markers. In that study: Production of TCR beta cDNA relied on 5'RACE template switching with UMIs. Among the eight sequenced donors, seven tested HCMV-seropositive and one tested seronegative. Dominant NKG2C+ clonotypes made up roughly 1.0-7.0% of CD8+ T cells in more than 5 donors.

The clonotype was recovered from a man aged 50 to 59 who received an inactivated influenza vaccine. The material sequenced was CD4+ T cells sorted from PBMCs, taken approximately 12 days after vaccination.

CDR3 protein: CASNSQHQETQYF. Here the CDR3 DNA reads TGTGCCAGCAACTCCCAACACCAAGAGACCCAGTACTTC. The chain links TRBV6-2 or TRBV6-3 to TRBJ2-5; D gene uncertain. Germline loops: CDR1 MNHEY, CDR2 SVGEGT. The CDR3 consists of 13 residues. The V gene lost 7 bases and the J gene lost 0 bases, with 9 bases spanning the gap.